This T cell receptor (beta chain) originates from a study of T cell repertoires in cytomegalovirus infection. Across the whole study: Matching HLA type, along with CMV infection, was indicated by public TCR beta signatures.

TCRdb redid the calling of the reads with MiXCR, one entry per CDR3 protein. In the table there are hundreds of thousands of distinct CDR3 sequences, around a third of which are singletons. The CDR3 has 13 amino acids. Trimming cost V 7 bases and J 8 bases, with 14 bases left between them. Germline V gene lookup returns CDR1 ENHRY and CDR2 SYGVKD. This clonotype was found a few times. As yet, its antigen is unknown. Here the sequenced sample was cultured CD8+ T cells from PBMCs, taken from culture after CMV antigen stimulation. The source is a human donor in good health (CMV status not recorded). Some clones in this sample may be carry-over from other donors' samples. V gene TRBV10-3 combines with J gene TRBJ1-4, with D hard to call. The CDR3 nucleotides are TGTGCCATCAAGGTCAGCGAAAAAGAAAAACTGTTTTTT. This gives the protein CAIKVSEKEKLFF.